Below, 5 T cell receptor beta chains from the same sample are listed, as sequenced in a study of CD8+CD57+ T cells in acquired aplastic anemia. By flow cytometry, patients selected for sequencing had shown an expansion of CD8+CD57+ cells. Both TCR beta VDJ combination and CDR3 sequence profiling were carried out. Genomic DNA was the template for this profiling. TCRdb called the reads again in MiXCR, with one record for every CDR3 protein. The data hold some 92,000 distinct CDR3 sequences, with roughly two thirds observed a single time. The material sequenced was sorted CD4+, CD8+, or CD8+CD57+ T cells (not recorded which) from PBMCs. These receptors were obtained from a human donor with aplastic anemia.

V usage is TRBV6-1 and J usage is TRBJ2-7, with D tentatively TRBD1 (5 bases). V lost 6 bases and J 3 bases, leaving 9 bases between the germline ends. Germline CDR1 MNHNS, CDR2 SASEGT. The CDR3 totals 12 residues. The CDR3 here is CASRTTGYEQYF. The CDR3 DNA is TGTGCCAGCAGAACCACAGGCTACGAGCAGTACTTC.

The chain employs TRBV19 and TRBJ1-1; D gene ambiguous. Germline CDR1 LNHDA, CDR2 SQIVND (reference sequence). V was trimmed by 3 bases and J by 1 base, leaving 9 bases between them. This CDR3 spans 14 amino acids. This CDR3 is CASSMVPGNTEAFF. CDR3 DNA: TGTGCCAGTAGTATGGTCCCCGGGAACACTGAAGCTTTCTTT. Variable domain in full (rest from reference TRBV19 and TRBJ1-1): DGGITQSPKYLFRKEGQNVTLSCEQNLNHDAMYWYRQDPGQGLRLIYYSQIVNDFQKGDIAEGYSVSREKKESFPLTVTSAQKNPTAFYLCASSMVPGNTEAFFGQGTRLTVV.

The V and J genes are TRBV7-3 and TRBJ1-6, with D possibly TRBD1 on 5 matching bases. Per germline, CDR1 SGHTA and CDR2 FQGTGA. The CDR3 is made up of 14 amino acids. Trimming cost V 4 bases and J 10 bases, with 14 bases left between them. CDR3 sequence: CASSSTGPGSPLHF. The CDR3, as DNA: TGTGCCAGCAGCTCAACAGGACCGGGCTCACCCCTCCACTTT.

Here the CDR3 reads CASVAAGTGDGGYTF. The CDR3 DNA sequence: TGTGCCAGTGTAGCGGCTGGGACAGGGGACGGTGGCTACACCTTC. This rearrangement joins TRBV19 to TRBJ1-2; 10 nucleotides agree with TRBD1. V shed 8 bases and J 7 bases; nucleotides not matched to a gene: 13. Germline V gene data show CDR1 as LNHDA and CDR2 as SQIVND (reference sequence). This CDR3 region has 15 residues.

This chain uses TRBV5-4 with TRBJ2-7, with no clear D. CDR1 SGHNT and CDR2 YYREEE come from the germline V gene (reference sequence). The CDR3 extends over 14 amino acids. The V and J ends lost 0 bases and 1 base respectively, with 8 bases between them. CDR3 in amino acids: CASSLGQFSYEQYF. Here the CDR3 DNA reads TGTGCCAGCAGCTTGGGGCAGTTTTCCTACGAGCAGTACTTC.